Each of the 25 T cell receptor beta chains below was sequenced from the same sample in a study of CD8+CD57+ T cells in acquired aplastic anemia. CD8+CD57+ cell expansion had been shown by flow cytometry in patients chosen for sequencing. CDR3 and TCR beta VDJ profiling relied on genomic DNA as the template. MiXCR was run by TCRdb on the reads, yielding one entry per CDR3 protein. The sample includes hundreds of thousands of distinct CDR3 sequences, over 25% of them seen just once. Source material: sorted CD4+, CD8+, or CD8+CD57+ T cells (not recorded which) from PBMCs. These receptors all stem from a human donor with aplastic anemia.

This clonotype came up a few times. The chain has TRBV11-1 and TRBJ2-1; perhaps TRBD2 as D (5 bases). V was trimmed by 5 bases and J by 5 bases, leaving 13 bases between them. This CDR3 has 14 amino acids. Germline assignment: CDR1 SGHAT and CDR2 FQDESV (reference sequence). CDR3 protein: CASSQVFSDNEQFF. CDR3 bases: TGTGCCAGCAGCCAGGTGTTTAGCGACAATGAGCAGTTCTTC.

The chain joins TRBV19 to TRBJ2-3; TRBD2 is a possible D gene (5 bases). Trimming cost V 4 bases and J 9 bases, with 14 bases left between them. CDR3 length: 13 amino acids. Germline V gene data show CDR1 as LNHDA and CDR2 as SQIVND (reference sequence). CDR3 bases: TGTGCCAGTAGTACTGGAGTTTCGGGGACGCAGTATTTT. Its protein product is CASSTGVSGTQYF.

Remarks on this clonotype: Since a much larger clone is just one base distant, this may be a read error. V and J are TRBV20-1 and TRBJ1-6; possibly TRBD1 for D (6 bases). This CDR3 spans 15 amino acids. In germline, CDR1 is DFQATT, CDR2 SNEGSKA (reference sequence). CDR3 DNA sequence: TGCAGTCCTAGATGGTTCCGGGGGCCGCCGTCACCCCTCCACTTT. It specifies CSPRWFRGPPSPLHF.

This clonotype was counted ten times or more. This chain joins TRBV2 and TRBJ1-6; D gene uncertain. V lost 5 bases and J 6 bases, leaving 8 bases between the germline ends. There are 13 residues in the CDR3. Germline CDR1 reads SNHLY; CDR2 reads FYNNEI. The CDR3 nucleotides are TGTGCCAGCAGTTTAGGGTTTAATTCACCCCTCCACTTT. Translation gives CASSLGFNSPLHF. The full variable domain, with the rest looked up from reference TRBV2 and TRBJ1-6, is EPEVTQTPSHQVTQMGQEVILRCVPISNHLYFYWYRQILGQKVEFLVSFYNNEISEKSEIFDDQFSVERPDGSNFTLKIRSTKLEDSAMYFCASSLGFNSPLHFGNGTRLTVT.

With respect to this clonotype: Likely a read error: the CDR3 ends without its conserved phenylalanine or tryptophan. This chain uses TRBV7-3 with TRBJ2-3; D unresolved. The CDR3 totals 17 residues. Trimming pared 2 bases from V and 2 bases from J, leaving 17 bases between. Germline V gene data show CDR1 as SGHTA and CDR2 as FQGTGA. This CDR3 reads CASSLSPHSSNTDTQYL. CDR3 coding DNA: TGTGCCAGCAGCTTATCTCCCCACAGCTCTAACACAGATACGCAGTATCTT.

This clonotype was picked up a small number of times. The chain combines TRBV7-8 with TRBJ2-3; TRBD1 matches at 7 bases. Germline V gives CDR1 SGHVS, CDR2 FQNEAQ. V gave up 5 bases and J gave up 1 base; unmatched junction bases: 3. The CDR3 consists of 14 residues. The CDR3 spells CASSITGGTDTQYF. The CDR3 DNA reads as TGTGCCAGCAGCATAACAGGGGGCACAGATACGCAGTATTTT.

The CDR3 loop is CATSDGRNSPLHF. CDR3 nucleotides: TGTGCCACCAGTGATGGTCGGAATTCACCCCTCCACTTT. The chain couples TRBV24-1 to TRBJ1-6; D unresolved. Between the trimmed V and J ends, which lost 3 bases and 7 bases, there was a span of 6 bases. CDR3 length equals 13 residues. The germline gives CDR1 KGHDR, CDR2 SFDVKD.

This clonotype was counted ten times or more. At one of its ends the junction is not consistent with the germline gene, which may arise from a read error. This rearrangement joins TRBV7-7 to TRBJ2-5; 14 bases are a match to TRBD2. CDR1 and CDR2 (germline): SSHAT, FNYEAQ (reference sequence). This CDR3 spans 16 amino acids. As DNA, the CDR3 is TGTGCTAGCAGCCCCGGACTAGCGGGGGGCCAAGAGACCCAGTACTTC. This sequence encodes CASSPGLAGGQETQYF.

This clonotype was counted many times. This rearrangement joins TRBV25-1 to TRBJ1-6; D might be TRBD1 (6 bases). Trimming stripped 4 bases from V and 13 bases from J, with 14 bases between. CDR3 length equals 13 residues. Per germline, CDR1 MGHDK and CDR2 SYGVNS. The CDR3, as DNA: TGTGCCAGCAGTGGGACAGAGGGGTATCCCCTCCACTTT. Its translation: CASSGTEGYPLHF. The variable domain in full, with the rest retrieved from reference TRBV25-1 and TRBJ1-6, is EADIYQTPRYLVIGTGKKITLECSQTMGHDKMYWYQQDPGMELHLIHYSYGVNSTEKGDLSSESTVSRIRTEHFPLTLESARPSHTSQYLCASSGTEGYPLHFGNGTRLTVT.

This clonotype was detected only a few times. The gene calls are TRBV5-1 and TRBJ1-2; the D gene is possibly TRBD1 (6 bases). The V end lost 0 bases, the J end lost 8 bases, and 14 bases lay between the germline ends. The germline V gene has CDR1 SGHRS and CDR2 YFSETQ. CDR3 length: 14 residues. Here the CDR3 DNA reads TGCGCCAGCAGCTTGGATCAGGGGCTGAAGGGCTACACCTTC. Encoded protein: CASSLDQGLKGYTF.

The chain combines TRBV19 with TRBJ1-5, with 8 nucleotides matching TRBD1. V lost 1 base to trimming and J lost 4 bases; unmatched junction nucleotides: 9. In germline, CDR1 is LNHDA, CDR2 SQIVND (reference sequence). This CDR3 is built from 17 residues. The CDR3 sequence is CASSIGDRPTLNQPQHF. The CDR3, as DNA: TGTGCCAGTAGTATAGGGGACAGGCCAACGCTAAATCAGCCCCAGCATTTT.

This clonotype was picked up many times. The CDR3, as DNA: TGTGCCAGTAGCAGACAGCAAAACTATGGCTACACCTTC. Protein: CASSRQQNYGYTF. J is TRBJ1-2 and V is TRBV19, with a tentative D call TRBD1 (5 bases). V was clipped by 6 bases and J by 2 bases, with 10 bases between them. The CDR3 is made up of 13 amino acids. CDR1 LNHDA and CDR2 SQIVND come from the germline V gene (reference sequence). The whole variable domain, filled in from reference TRBV19 and TRBJ1-2, reads DGGITQSPKYLFRKEGQNVTLSCEQNLNHDAMYWYRQDPGQGLRLIYYSQIVNDFQKGDIAEGYSVSREKKESFPLTVTSAQKNPTAFYLCASSRQQNYGYTFGSGTRLTVV.

This clonotype has a count of ten or more. This rearrangement joins TRBV10-3 to TRBJ1-1; weak D call: TRBD1 (5 bases). The CDR3 has 14 residues. Trimming shortened V by 10 bases and J by 1 base, and 16 bases separated the two germline ends. Germline V gene data show CDR1 as ENHRY and CDR2 as SYGVKD. CDR3 coding DNA: TGTGCCACCACCGGGACCGATAAGAACACTGAAGCTTTCTTT. Translated: CATTGTDKNTEAFF.

This clonotype showed up just a few times. The genes are TRBV7-9 and TRBJ1-1; 8 bases fit TRBD1. The ends lost 5 bases at V and 3 bases at J; junction bases unmatched: 8. Per the germline V gene, CDR1 is SEHNR and CDR2 is FQNEAQ (reference sequence). The CDR3 contains 15 residues. DNA for the CDR3: TGTGCCAGCAGCCTACCGGGACAGGCGGACACTGAAGCTTTCTTT. Amino acid sequence: CASSLPGQADTEAFF.

As regards this clonotype: A much larger clone is a single base away; this may be a read error. V usage is TRBV11-2 and J usage is TRBJ2-1, with 9 bases fitting TRBD2. V shed 0 bases, J shed 6 bases, and the junction held 3 bases outside the gene matches. The CDR3 is 15 amino acids. Germline V gives CDR1 SGHAT, CDR2 FQNNGV. The CDR3 DNA sequence: TGTGCCAGCAGCTTAGAGCGGGGGGGGATCAATGAGCAGTTCTTC. It translates to CASSLERGGINEQFF.

The gene calls are TRBV10-1 and TRBJ1-2; no reliable D call. V dropped 0 bases and J dropped 8 bases, with 10 bases sitting between them. The CDR3 totals 13 residues. From germline, CDR1 is WNHNN and CDR2 SYGVQD (reference sequence). The CDR3 loop reads CASSESAGGGYTF. The CDR3 DNA sequence: TGCGCCAGCAGTGAGTCCGCAGGAGGAGGCTACACCTTC.

The rearrangement uses TRBV6-1 and TRBJ2-7; D is unclear. The germline V and J ends were trimmed by 5 bases and 6 bases, with 8 bases remaining between them. This CDR3 comprises 11 residues. The germline V gene has CDR1 MNHNS and CDR2 SASEGT. The CDR3 reads CASSYGFEQYF. The CDR3 DNA follows: TGTGCCAGCAGTTATGGGTTCGAGCAGTACTTC.

CDR3 nucleotides: TGTGCCAGCAGTGCGGGATACCGGATACCTCCCTACGAGCAGTACTTC. Its protein is CASSAGYRIPPYEQYF. The rearrangement links TRBV9 to TRBJ2-7; D may be TRBD2 (6 bases). This CDR3 is 16 amino acids long. The germline V gene encodes CDR1 SGDLS and CDR2 YYNGEE. The V gene lost 5 bases and the J gene lost 2 bases, with 20 bases spanning the gap.

The table lists this clonotype with many counts. J is TRBJ1-1 and V is TRBV7-2; D possibly corresponds to TRBD1 (6 bases). V lost 11 bases and J 11 bases, leaving 18 bases between the germline ends. Germline CDR1 SGHTA, CDR2 FQGNSA. The CDR3 spans 11 residues. CDR3 protein: CASGQTAFAFF. The CDR3 DNA reads TGTGCCTCGGGACAAACGGCGTTCGCTTTCTTT. Complete variable domain (other parts from reference TRBV7-2 and TRBJ1-1): GAGVSQSPSNKVTEKGKDVELRCDPISGHTALYWYRQSLGQGLEFLIYFQGNSAPDKSGLPSDRFSAERTGGSVSTLTIQRTQQEDSAVYLCASGQTAFAFFGQGTRLTVV.

The J gene is TRBJ2-1, the V gene TRBV2; no definite D call. Trimming removed 7 bases at V and 4 bases at J, with 8 bases between. This CDR3 has 12 residues. Germline CDR1 SNHLY, CDR2 FYNNEI. The DNA for the CDR3 is TGTGCCAGCACCGAGGCATACAATGAGCAGTTCTTC. This sequence encodes CASTEAYNEQFF.

The V call is TRBV6-2 or TRBV6-3, the J call TRBJ2-7; tentative D call: TRBD2 (6 bases). The CDR3 contains 14 residues. The germline V and J ends were trimmed by 0 bases and 0 bases, with 6 bases remaining between them. CDR1 MNHEY and CDR2 SVGEGT come from the germline V gene. The CDR3 loop is CASSYSTSSYEQYF. As DNA, the CDR3 is TGTGCCAGCAGTTACTCGACTAGCTCCTACGAGCAGTACTTC.

This chain connects TRBV7-2 to TRBJ1-1; 10 bases align to TRBD1. Losses at the gene ends were 7 bases for V and 4 bases for J; bases not matched to a gene: 6. The germline gives CDR1 SGHTA, CDR2 FQGNSA. The CDR3 extends over 14 amino acids. The CDR3: CASTIDRGPTEAFF. For the CDR3, the DNA is TGTGCCAGCACCATTGACAGGGGGCCCACTGAAGCTTTCTTT.

The chain joins TRBV5-1 to TRBJ1-1; D is ambiguous. V gave up 0 bases and J gave up 9 bases, with 24 bases separating them. This CDR3 comprises 17 residues. Per the germline V gene, CDR1 is SGHRS and CDR2 is YFSETQ. The CDR3 nucleotides read TGCGCCAGCAGCTTGGGTTGGGCCGGTTCGTTAGCGGGGAAAGCTTTCTTT. It yields the protein CASSLGWAGSLAGKAFF.

The rearrangement links TRBV2 to TRBJ2-5; D might be TRBD1 (6 bases). The germline gives CDR1 SNHLY, CDR2 FYNNEI. Trimming removed 10 bases at V and 4 bases at J, with 16 bases between. CDR3 length equals 13 residues. In DNA form, the CDR3 reads TGTGCCACCAAACTCAGGGGCGGAGAGACCCAGTACTTC. The encoded protein is CATKLRGGETQYF.

This clonotype was seen a handful of times. The rearrangement uses TRBV2 and TRBJ2-7, with TRBD1 matching over 7 bases. CDR1 and CDR2 (germline): SNHLY, FYNNEI. The CDR3 runs 15 residues. The V gene end was trimmed by 6 bases and the J gene end by 5 bases; junction bases not matched to a gene: 13. CDR3: CASSPTGAQRNEQYF. CDR3 sequence (DNA): TGTGCCAGCAGCCCTACAGGGGCCCAAAGGAACGAGCAGTACTTC.